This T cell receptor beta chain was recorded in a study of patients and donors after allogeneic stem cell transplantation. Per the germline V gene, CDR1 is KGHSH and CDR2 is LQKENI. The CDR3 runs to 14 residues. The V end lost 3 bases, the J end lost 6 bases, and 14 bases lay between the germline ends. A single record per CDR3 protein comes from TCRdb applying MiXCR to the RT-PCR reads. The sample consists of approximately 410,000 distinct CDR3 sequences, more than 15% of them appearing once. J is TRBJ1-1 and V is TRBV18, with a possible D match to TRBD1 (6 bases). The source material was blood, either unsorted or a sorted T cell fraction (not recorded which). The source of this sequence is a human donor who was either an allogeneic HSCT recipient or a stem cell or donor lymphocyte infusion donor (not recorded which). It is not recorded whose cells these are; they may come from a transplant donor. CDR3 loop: CASSPMDSRAEAFF. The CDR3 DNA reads TGTGCCAGCTCACCCATGGACAGCCGGGCTGAAGCTTTCTTT.